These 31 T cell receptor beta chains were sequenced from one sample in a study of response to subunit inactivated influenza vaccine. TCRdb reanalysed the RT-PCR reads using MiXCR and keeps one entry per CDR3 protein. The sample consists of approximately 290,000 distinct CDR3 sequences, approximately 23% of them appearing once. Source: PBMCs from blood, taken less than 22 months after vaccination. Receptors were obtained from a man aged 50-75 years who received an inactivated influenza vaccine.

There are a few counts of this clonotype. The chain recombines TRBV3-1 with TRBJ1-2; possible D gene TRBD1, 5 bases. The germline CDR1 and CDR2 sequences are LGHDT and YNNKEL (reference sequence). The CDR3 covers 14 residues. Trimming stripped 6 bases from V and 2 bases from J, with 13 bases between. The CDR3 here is CASRGREGNYGYTF. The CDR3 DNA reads TGTGCCAGCAGGGGACGGGAAGGGAACTATGGCTACACCTTC.

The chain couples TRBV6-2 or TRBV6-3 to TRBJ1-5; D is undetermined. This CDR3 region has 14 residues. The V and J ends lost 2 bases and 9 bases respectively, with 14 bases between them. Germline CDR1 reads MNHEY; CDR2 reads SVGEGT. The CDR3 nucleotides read TGTGCCAGCAGTTACACCGAACGGAGTTGGCCCCAGCATTTT. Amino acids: CASSYTERSWPQHF.

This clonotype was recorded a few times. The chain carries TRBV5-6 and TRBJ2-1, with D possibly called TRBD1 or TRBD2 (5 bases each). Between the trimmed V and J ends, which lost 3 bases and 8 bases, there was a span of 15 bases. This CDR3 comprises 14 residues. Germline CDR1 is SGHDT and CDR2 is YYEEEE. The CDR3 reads CASSWTLRGDEQFF. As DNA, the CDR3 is TGTGCCAGCAGCTGGACTCTAAGGGGCGATGAGCAGTTCTTC.

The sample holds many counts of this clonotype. The CDR3 bases are TGTGCCAGCAGAACCGGAGTCGGGGGACCTAATGAAAAACTGTTTTTT. It codes for CASRTGVGGPNEKLFF. The chain employs TRBV7-9 and TRBJ1-4; D may be TRBD1 (5 bases). Germline CDR1 reads SEHNR; CDR2 reads FQNEAQ (reference sequence). CDR3 length: 16 amino acids. Between the trimmed V and J ends, which lost 6 bases and 3 bases, there was a span of 17 bases.

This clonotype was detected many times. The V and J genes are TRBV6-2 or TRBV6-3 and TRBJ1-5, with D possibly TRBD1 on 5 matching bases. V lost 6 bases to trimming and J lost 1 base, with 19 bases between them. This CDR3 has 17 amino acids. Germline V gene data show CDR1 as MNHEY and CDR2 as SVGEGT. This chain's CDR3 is CASSPTTGRVSNQPQHF. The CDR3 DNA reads TGTGCCAGCAGCCCTACCACCGGCAGGGTGAGCAATCAGCCCCAGCATTTT.

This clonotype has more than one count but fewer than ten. CDR3 sequence: CASSRGTFYEQYF. In DNA form, the CDR3 reads TGTGCCAGCAGCCGGGGGACTTTCTACGAGCAGTACTTC. The chain employs TRBV3-1 and TRBJ2-7; TRBD2 might be the D (6 bases). Per germline, CDR1 LGHDT and CDR2 YNNKEL (reference sequence). This CDR3 comprises 13 residues. Between the trimmed V and J ends, which lost 4 bases and 3 bases, there was a span of 10 bases.

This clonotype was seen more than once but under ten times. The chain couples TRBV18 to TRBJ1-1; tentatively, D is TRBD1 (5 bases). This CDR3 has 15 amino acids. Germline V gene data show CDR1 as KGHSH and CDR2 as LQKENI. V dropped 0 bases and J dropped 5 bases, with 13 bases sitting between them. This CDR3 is CASSPPSRAETEAFF. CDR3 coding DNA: TGTGCCAGCTCACCACCAAGCAGGGCGGAGACTGAAGCTTTCTTT.

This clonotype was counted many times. CDR3 region: CASSESVNSPLHF. Here the CDR3 DNA reads TGCGCCAGCAGTGAGTCTGTGAATTCACCCCTCCACTTT. The chain couples TRBV10-2 to TRBJ1-6; no firm D call. Trimming removed 0 bases from V and 7 bases from J, with 4 bases in between. CDR3 size: 13 residues. Germline V gene sequence: CDR1 WSHSY, CDR2 SAAADI.

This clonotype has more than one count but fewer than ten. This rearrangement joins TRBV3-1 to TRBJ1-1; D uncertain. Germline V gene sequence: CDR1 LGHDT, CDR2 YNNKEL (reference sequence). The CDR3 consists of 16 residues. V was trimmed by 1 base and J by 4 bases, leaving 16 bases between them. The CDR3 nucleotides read TGTGCCAGCAGCCAAGTCCCCTCCCGGGGTGGCACTGAAGCTTTCTTT. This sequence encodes CASSQVPSRGGTEAFF.

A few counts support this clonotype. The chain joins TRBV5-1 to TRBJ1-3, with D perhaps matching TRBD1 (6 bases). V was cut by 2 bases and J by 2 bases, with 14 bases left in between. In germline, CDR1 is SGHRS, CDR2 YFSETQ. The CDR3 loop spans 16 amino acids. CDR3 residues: CASSLRGLETGNTIYF. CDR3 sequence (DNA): TGCGCCAGCAGCTTACGGGGGCTCGAAACTGGAAACACCATATATTTT.

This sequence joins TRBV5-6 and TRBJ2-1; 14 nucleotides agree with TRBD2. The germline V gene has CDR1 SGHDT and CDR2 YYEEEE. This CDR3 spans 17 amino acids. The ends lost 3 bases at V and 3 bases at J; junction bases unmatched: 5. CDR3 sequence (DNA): TGTGCCAGCAGCTGGGGGACTAGCGGGGGTATCTACAATGAGCAGTTCTTC. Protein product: CASSWGTSGGIYNEQFF.

The CDR3 here is CASIYDSTEETQYF. CDR3 coding DNA: TGTGCCAGCATCTACGACAGTACCGAAGAGACCCAGTACTTC. The chain carries TRBV7-9 and TRBJ2-5, with D possibly matching TRBD1 (5 bases). The CDR3 has 14 amino acids. V lost 7 bases and J lost 3, with 15 bases in between. Looked up from germline, CDR1 is SEHNR and CDR2 is FQNEAQ (reference sequence).

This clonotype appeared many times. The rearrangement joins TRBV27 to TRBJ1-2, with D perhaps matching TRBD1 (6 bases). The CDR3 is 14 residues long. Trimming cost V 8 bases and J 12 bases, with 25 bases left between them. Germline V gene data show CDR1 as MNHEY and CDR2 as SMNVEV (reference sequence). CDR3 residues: CASSSIWGASSHTF. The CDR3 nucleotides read TGTGCCAGCTCATCAATCTGGGGGGCGTCTAGCCACACCTTC.

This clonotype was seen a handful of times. The DNA of the CDR3 is TGTGCCAGCACGGACGGCCCGAGCTCCTATAATTCACCCCTCCACTTT. It specifies CASTDGPSSYNSPLHF. The rearrangement joins TRBV9 to TRBJ1-6; no clear D gene. The CDR3 totals 16 residues. Germline lookup yields CDR1 SGDLS and CDR2 YYNGEE. The V end lost 6 bases, the J end lost 0 bases, and 13 bases lay between the germline ends.

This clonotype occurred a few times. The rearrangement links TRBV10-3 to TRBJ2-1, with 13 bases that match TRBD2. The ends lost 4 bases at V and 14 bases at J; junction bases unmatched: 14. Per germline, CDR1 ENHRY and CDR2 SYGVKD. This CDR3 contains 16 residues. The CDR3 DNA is TGTGCCATCAGTGGAGGACTAGCGGGGGAACGACAAGATAAGTTCTTC. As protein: CAISGGLAGERQDKFF.

CDR3 bases: TGTGCCAGCAGCCAAGATCATCGGTGGGAGATCACCGGGGAGCTGTTTTTT. Its protein product is CASSQDHRWEITGELFF. The chain links TRBV14 to TRBJ2-2; perhaps TRBD2 as D (5 bases). Trimming cost V 0 bases and J 4 bases, with 15 bases left between them. The length of the CDR3 is 17 residues. Germline loops: CDR1 SGHDN, CDR2 FVKESK.

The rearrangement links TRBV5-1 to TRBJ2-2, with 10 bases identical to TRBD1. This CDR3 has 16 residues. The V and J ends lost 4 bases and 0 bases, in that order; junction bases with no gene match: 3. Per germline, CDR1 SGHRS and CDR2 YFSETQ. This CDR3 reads CASSRTGGSNTGELFF. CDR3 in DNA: TGCGCCAGCAGCCGGACAGGGGGATCGAACACCGGGGAGCTGTTTTTT.

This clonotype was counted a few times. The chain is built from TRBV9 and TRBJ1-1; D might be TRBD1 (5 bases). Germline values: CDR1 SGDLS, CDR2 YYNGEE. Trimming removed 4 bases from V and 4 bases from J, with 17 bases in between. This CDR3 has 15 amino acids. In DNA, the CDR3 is TGTGCCAGCAGCCCAGTCGGCGGGGCGGGCACTGAAGCTTTCTTT. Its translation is CASSPVGGAGTEAFF.

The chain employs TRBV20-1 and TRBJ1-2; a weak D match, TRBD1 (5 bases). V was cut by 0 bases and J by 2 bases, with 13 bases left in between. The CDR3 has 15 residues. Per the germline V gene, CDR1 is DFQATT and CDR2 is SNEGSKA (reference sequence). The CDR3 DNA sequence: TGCAGTGCTAGAGATCCGGCAGGGCGAAACTATGGCTACACCTTC. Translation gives CSARDPAGRNYGYTF.

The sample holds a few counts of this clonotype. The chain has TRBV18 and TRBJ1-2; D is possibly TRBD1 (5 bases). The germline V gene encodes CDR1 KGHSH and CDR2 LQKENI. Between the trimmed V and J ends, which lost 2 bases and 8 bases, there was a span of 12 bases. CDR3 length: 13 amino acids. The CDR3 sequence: CASSPGTGQGYTF. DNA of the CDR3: TGTGCCAGCTCACCAGGGACCGGGCAGGGCTACACCTTC. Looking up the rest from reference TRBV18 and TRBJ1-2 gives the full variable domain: NAGVMQNPRHLVRRRGQEARLRCSPMKGHSHVYWYRQLPEEGLKFMVYLQKENIIDESGMPKERFSAEFPKEGPSILRIQQVVRGDSAAYFCASSPGTGQGYTFGSGTRLTVV.

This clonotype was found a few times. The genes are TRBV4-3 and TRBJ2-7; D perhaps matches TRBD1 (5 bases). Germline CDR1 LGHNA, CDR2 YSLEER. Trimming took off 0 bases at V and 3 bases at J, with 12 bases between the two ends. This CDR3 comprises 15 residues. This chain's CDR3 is CASSQEVGLSYEQYF. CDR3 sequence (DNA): TGCGCCAGCAGCCAAGAGGTGGGGCTCAGCTACGAGCAGTACTTC.

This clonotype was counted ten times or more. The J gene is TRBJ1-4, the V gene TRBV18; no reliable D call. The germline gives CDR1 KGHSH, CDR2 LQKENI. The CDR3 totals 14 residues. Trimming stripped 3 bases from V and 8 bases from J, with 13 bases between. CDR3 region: CASSPEAVREKLFF. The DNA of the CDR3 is TGTGCCAGCTCACCCGAGGCAGTACGGGAAAAACTGTTTTTT.

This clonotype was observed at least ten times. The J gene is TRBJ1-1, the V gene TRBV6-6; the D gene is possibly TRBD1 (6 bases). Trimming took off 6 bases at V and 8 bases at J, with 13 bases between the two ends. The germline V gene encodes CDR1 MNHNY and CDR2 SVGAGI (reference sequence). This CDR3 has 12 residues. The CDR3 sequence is CASRQGHEEAFF. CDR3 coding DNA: TGTGCCAGCAGGCAGGGGCACGAGGAAGCTTTCTTT.

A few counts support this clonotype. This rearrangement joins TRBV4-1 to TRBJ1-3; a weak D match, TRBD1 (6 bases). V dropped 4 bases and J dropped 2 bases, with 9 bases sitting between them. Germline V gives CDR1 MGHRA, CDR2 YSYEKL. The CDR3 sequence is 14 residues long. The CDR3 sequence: CASSPAGAGNTIYF. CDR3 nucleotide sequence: TGCGCCAGCAGCCCCGCAGGGGCTGGAAACACCATATATTTT.

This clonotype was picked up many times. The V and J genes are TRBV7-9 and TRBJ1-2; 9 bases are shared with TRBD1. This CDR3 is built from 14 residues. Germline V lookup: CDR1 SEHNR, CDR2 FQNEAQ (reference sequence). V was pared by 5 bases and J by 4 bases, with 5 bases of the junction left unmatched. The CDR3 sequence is CASSTGDRAYGYTF. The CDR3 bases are TGTGCCAGCAGCACGGGGGACAGGGCCTATGGCTACACCTTC.

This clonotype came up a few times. The CDR3 protein is CASSEVGNLNTEAFF. As DNA, the CDR3 is TGTGCCAGCAGTGAAGTCGGCAACTTGAACACTGAAGCTTTCTTT. The J gene is TRBJ1-1, the V gene TRBV6-1, with D unresolved. The V end was cut by 1 base, the J end by 0 bases, with 9 bases between. The length of the CDR3 is 15 residues. Germline loops: CDR1 MNHNS, CDR2 SASEGT.

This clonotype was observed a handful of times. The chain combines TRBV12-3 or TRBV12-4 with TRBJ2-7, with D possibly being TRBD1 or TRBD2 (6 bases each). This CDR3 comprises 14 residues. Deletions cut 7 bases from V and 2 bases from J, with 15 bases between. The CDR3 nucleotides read TGTGCCAGCACGGAGGGGGGACACACCTACGAGCAGTACTTC. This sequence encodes CASTEGGHTYEQYF.

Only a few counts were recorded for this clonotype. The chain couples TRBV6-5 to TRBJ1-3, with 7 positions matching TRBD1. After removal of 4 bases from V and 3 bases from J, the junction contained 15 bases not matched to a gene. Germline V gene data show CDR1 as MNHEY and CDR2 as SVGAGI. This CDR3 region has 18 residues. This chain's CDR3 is CASSSLPRRGLNGNTIYF. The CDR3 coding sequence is TGTGCCAGCAGTTCTCTGCCGAGGAGGGGGCTAAATGGAAACACCATATATTTT.

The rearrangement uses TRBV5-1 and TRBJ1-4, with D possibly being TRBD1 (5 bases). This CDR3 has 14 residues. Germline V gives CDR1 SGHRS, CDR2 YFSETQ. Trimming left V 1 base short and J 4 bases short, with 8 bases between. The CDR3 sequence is CASSLSRVNEKLFF. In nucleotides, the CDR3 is TGCGCCAGCAGCTTGTCCAGGGTTAATGAAAAACTGTTTTTT. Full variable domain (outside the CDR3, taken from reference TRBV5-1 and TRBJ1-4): KAGVTQTPRYLIKTRGQQVTLSCSPISGHRSVSWYQQTPGQGLQFLFEYFSETQRNKGNFPGRFSGRQFSNSRSEMNVSTLELGDSALYLCASSLSRVNEKLFFGSGTQLSVL.

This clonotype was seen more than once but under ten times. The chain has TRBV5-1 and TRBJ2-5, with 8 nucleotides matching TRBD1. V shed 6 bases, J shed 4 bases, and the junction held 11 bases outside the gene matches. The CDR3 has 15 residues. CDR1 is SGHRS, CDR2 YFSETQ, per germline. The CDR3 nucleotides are TGCGCCAGCAAACCTATGACAGGGGTGGCAGAGACCCAGTACTTC. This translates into CASKPMTGVAETQYF.

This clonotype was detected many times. CDR3 sequence reads: CASTLTNYGYTF. The CDR3 DNA sequence: TGTGCCAGCACTCTTACGAACTATGGCTACACCTTC. The chain combines TRBV2 with TRBJ1-2; D is undetermined. This CDR3 is 12 amino acids long. The germline V and J ends were trimmed by 7 bases and 2 bases, with 8 bases remaining between them. Germline values: CDR1 SNHLY, CDR2 FYNNEI.